A selection of T cell receptor beta chains follows, all from one sample in a study of blood T cell repertoires in COVID-19. Clones were read by immunoSEQ multiplex PCR, and TCRdb kept only the in-frame ones, dropping some. The repertoire has tens of thousands of clones, 86% of them found once; the top ten carry 55% to 60%. The sequenced sample was peripheral blood. Receptors originate from a man between 65 and 85 years old with acute or convalescent COVID-19. Each CDR3 is given with its conserved first and last residue. D genes are given only for firm matches. Clone size, where shown, is once, few, many, or a class for clones that have expanded.

.,TRBV2,few,TRBJ2-7,TGTGCCAGCGGCGCAGGCTCCCGCGAGCAGTACTTC,CASGAGSREQYF
.,TRBV30,.,TRBJ1-4,TGTGCCTGGAGTGGAACCGGGACATTGTTTTTT,CAWSGTGTLFF
.,TRBV6-5,.,TRBJ1-2,TGTGCCAGCAGGAGGCCCGAGGCTCTCTATGGCTACACCTTC,CASRRPEALYGYTF
.,TRBV2,.,TRBJ1-1,TGTGCCAGCAGTGAATCCGGGGAAGTGGGTGACCGGGACACTGAAGCTTTCTTT,CASSESGEVGDRDTEAFF
TRBD2,TRBV5-1,.,TRBJ2-2,TGCGCCAGCAGCTCTAGCGGGGCGTACACCGGGGAGCTGTTTTTT,CASSSSGAYTGELFF
.,TRBV28,.,TRBJ1-5,TGTGCCAGCAGTTTCAGACAGGTGGATCAGCCCCAGCATTTT,CASSFRQVDQPQHF
.,TRBV6-2/TRBV6-3,.,TRBJ1-5,TGTGCCAGCAGTTACCCCCGGCAGGCATTCAATCAGCCCCAGCATTTT,CASSYPRQAFNQPQHF
.,TRBV7-3,once,TRBJ2-2,TGTGCCAGCAGCTTAACCAATGTACGGACCGGGGCCGGGGAGCTGTTTTTT,CASSLTNVRTGAGELFF
.,TRBV18,.,TRBJ2-3,TGTGCCAGCTCACAGTTGAGGGGGGGAACAGATACGCAGTATTTT,CASSQLRGGTDTQYF
TRBD2,TRBV20-1,.,TRBJ2-7,TGCAGTGCTTGGAGCGGGAACGAGCAGTACTTC,CSAWSGNEQYF
TRBD1,TRBV15,.,TRBJ1-4,TGTGCCACCAGCAGAGAGGAACAGGGGTTCGAAAAACTGTTTTTT,CATSREEQGFEKLFF
.,TRBV3-1/TRBV3-2,.,TRBJ1-3,TGTGCCAGCAGCCTCGGGAGTACGGAAAACACCATATATTTT,CASSLGSTENTIYF
TRBD2,TRBV9,.,TRBJ2-7,TGTGCCAGCAGCGTAGACGCGGGAGGCGTCGACGAGCAGTACTTC,CASSVDAGGVDEQYF
.,TRBV19,.,TRBJ2-7,TGTGCCAGTAGTATTCCGGGCGCAGCTCCGAGGGAAGAGCAGTACTTC,CASSIPGAAPREEQYF
.,TRBV27,.,TRBJ1-1,TGTGCCAGCAGTTTATGGCCTGGGAACACTGAAGCTTTCTTT,CASSLWPGNTEAFF
.,TRBV19,.,TRBJ1-1,TGTGCCAGTAGTGGACACCGGGTCGGTGGGGACACTGAAGCTTTCTTT,CASSGHRVGGDTEAFF
TRBD2,TRBV19,.,TRBJ2-7,TGTGCCAGTAACCAACCGGGACTAGCGGGAGCTAACGAGCAGTACTTC,CASNQPGLAGANEQYF
.,TRBV10-2,.,TRBJ2-3,TGCGCCAGCAGTGACCCAGCCGGGACAGATACGCAGTATTTT,CASSDPAGTDTQYF
.,TRBV7-2,.,TRBJ2-3,TGTGCCAGCAGCTTTGGGCCGCAGGGTTGGGATACGCAGTATTTT,CASSFGPQGWDTQYF
TRBD2,TRBV18,.,TRBJ2-7,TGTGCCAGCTCACCTGGGACTAGCGGTCCCTCCCAGCAGTACTTC,CASSPGTSGPSQQYF
.,TRBV6-6,few,TRBJ1-1,TGTGCCAGCAGTAGACAGCTGAACACTGAAGCTTTCTTT,CASSRQLNTEAFF
.,TRBV6-5,.,TRBJ2-1,TGTGCCAGCAGTTACTTAGATGAGCAGTTCTTC,CASSYLDEQFF
TRBD1,TRBV19,.,TRBJ2-7,TGTGCCAGTATGAAGGAACAGGGGACGTACGAGCAGTACTTC,CASMKEQGTYEQYF
TRBD1,TRBV5-5,.,TRBJ2-1,TGTGCCAGCAGCTTCAGGACAGGGTCCAATGAGCAGTTCTTC,CASSFRTGSNEQFF
TRBD1,TRBV5-1,.,TRBJ2-7,TGCGCCAGCAGCCGCTCCCGGGACAGGGGCTACGAGCAGTACTTC,CASSRSRDRGYEQYF
.,TRBV16,few,TRBJ1-1,TGTGCCAGCAGCCAATCTAGGGAGGGTCTGGCTTTCTTT,CASSQSREGLAFF
.,TRBV7-7,.,TRBJ2-7,TGTGCCAGCAGCCCAAACTCAGGGGGGATCGGCGAGCAGTACTTC,CASSPNSGGIGEQYF
.,TRBV19,.,TRBJ1-1,TGTGCCAGTAGTATAGGCCCGGGCACTGAAGCTTTCTTT,CASSIGPGTEAFF
.,TRBV4-3,few,TRBJ2-1,TGCGCCAGCAGCCAGGGGGCTTTAAGAGGGAATGAGCAGTTCTTC,CASSQGALRGNEQFF
TRBD1,TRBV10-1,.,TRBJ1-6,TGCGCCAGCAGTAAAGACAGGGGGACTTCACCCCTCCACTTT,CASSKDRGTSPLHF
.,TRBV5-1,.,TRBJ2-1,TGCGCCAGCAGCTCAGGGTCGAGCTCCTACAATGAGCAGTTCTTC,CASSSGSSSYNEQFF
.,TRBV2,.,TRBJ2-7,TGTGCCAGCAGTGTGGGCAGTCTCTCCTACGAGCAGTACTTC,CASSVGSLSYEQYF
.,TRBV13,.,TRBJ2-1,TGTGCCAGCAGCTTAGGTCGGGGTGGCCTAGGCTTCTACAATGAGCAGTTCTTC,CASSLGRGGLGFYNEQFF
TRBD2,TRBV25-1,.,TRBJ2-3,TGTGCCAGCTGTGATAGCACCGGGGGGGCGCGAAATACGCAGTATTTT,CASCDSTGGARNTQYF
TRBD1,TRBV19,.,TRBJ2-2,TGTGCCAGTAGAACAGGGGGCATGGTGAACACCGGGGAGCTGTTTTTT,CASRTGGMVNTGELFF
.,TRBV7-9,.,TRBJ2-5,TGTGCCAGCACCACAATGAGGGCTATAGAGACCCAGTACTTC,CASTTMRAIETQYF
.,TRBV5-1,.,TRBJ1-4,TGCGCCAGCAGCACACAAGCACAGGGTGGGACTGAAAAACTGTTTTTT,CASSTQAQGGTEKLFF
.,TRBV30,once,TRBJ1-5,TGTGCCTGGAACACTCGAGGTGGCAATCAGCCCCAGCATTTT,CAWNTRGGNQPQHF
.,TRBV12-3/TRBV12-4,.,TRBJ1-1,TGTGCCAGCAGAGGACTCAACACTGAAGCTTTCTTT,CASRGLNTEAFF
.,TRBV7-3,.,TRBJ2-3,TGTGCCAGCAGCTTAACCGGGAACACAGATACGCAGTATTTT,CASSLTGNTDTQYF
.,TRBV6-2/TRBV6-3,.,TRBJ1-5,TGTGCCAGCAGTTTGCAGGGCAGCCCGTTAAATAGCAATCAGCCCCAGCATTTT,CASSLQGSPLNSNQPQHF
.,TRBV12-3/TRBV12-4,once,TRBJ2-7,TGTGCCAGCAGTTTAAATCTTTCCTACGAGCAGTACTTC,CASSLNLSYEQYF
TRBD2,TRBV4-3,.,TRBJ2-3,TGCGCCAGCAGCCATTCTCCGGGACTAGGGCGTACGCAGTATTTT,CASSHSPGLGRTQYF
.,TRBV5-4,few,TRBJ2-5,TGTGCCAGCAGCTTGGACTCAGGAAGAGAGACCCAGTACTTC,CASSLDSGRETQYF
TRBD1,TRBV5-1,.,TRBJ2-1,TGCGCCAGCAGCTTGGGACAGGGGGGTGACAATGAGCAGTTCTTC,CASSLGQGGDNEQFF
.,TRBV2,once,TRBJ1-5,TGTGCCAGCAGTGAAGTGGAGGGTAGCAATCAGCCCCAGCATTTT,CASSEVEGSNQPQHF
.,TRBV12-3/TRBV12-4,.,TRBJ1-5,TGTGCCACCAACCAGGGAAATCAGCCCCAGCATTTT,CATNQGNQPQHF
TRBD1,TRBV3-1/TRBV3-2,.,TRBJ1-4,TGTGCCAGCAGCCCCGGAGGGGGCTCTAATGAAAAACTGTTTTTT,CASSPGGGSNEKLFF
.,TRBV30,.,TRBJ1-2,TGTGCCTGGAGTAAGGGAGCTAACTATGGCTACACCTTC,CAWSKGANYGYTF
TRBD1,TRBV27,few,TRBJ2-3,TGTGCCAGCAGTGTCTGGGGACAGCGCACAGATACGCAGTATTTT,CASSVWGQRTDTQYF
TRBD1,TRBV6-1,.,TRBJ1-1,TGTGCCAGCAGGGAAACAGGGGAAGGCATGAACACTGAAGCTTTCTTT,CASRETGEGMNTEAFF
TRBD1,TRBV5-1,.,TRBJ1-6,TGCGCCAGCAGCACCGGGACAGGGTATAATTCACCCCTCCACTTT,CASSTGTGYNSPLHF
.,TRBV7-3,few,TRBJ2-2,TGTGCCAGCAGCTTATCGTCTAGCGCTAACACCGGGGAGCTGTTTTTT,CASSLSSSANTGELFF
.,TRBV28,.,TRBJ2-1,TGTGCCACGAAGGGTTCCGGGAGCTTCTCCTACAATGAGCAGTTCTTC,CATKGSGSFSYNEQFF
TRBD2,TRBV5-1,.,TRBJ2-5,TGCGCCAGCAGGGCGGGGGGAGCCGCAGGCCAAGAGACCCAGTACTTC,CASRAGGAAGQETQYF
TRBD2,TRBV18,.,TRBJ2-5,TGTGCCAGCTCACCCCAGGGACTAGCGGGAGGAGAGACCCAGTACTTC,CASSPQGLAGGETQYF
.,TRBV9,.,TRBJ1-3,TGTGCCAGCAGCGTCTCAACAGGGAAGACTGGAAACACCATATATTTT,CASSVSTGKTGNTIYF
TRBD1,TRBV7-2,.,TRBJ2-1,TGTGCCAGCAGCGTCGGACAGGGTTGGAATGAGCAGTTCTTC,CASSVGQGWNEQFF
TRBD2,TRBV19,.,TRBJ2-1,TGTGCCAGTAGTATGGGGACTAGCGGGAGGAGTGAGCAGTTCTTC,CASSMGTSGRSEQFF
TRBD1,TRBV5-5,many,TRBJ2-2,TGTGCCAGCAGCTTGACAGGGGATAACACCGGGGAGCTGTTTTTT,CASSLTGDNTGELFF